A single sample is the source of the 13 T cell receptor beta chains below, sequenced in a study of vaccination and CD4 T cells after COVID-19. Antigen specificity for these receptors is unknown. The treatment is: approximately 10-day PBMC culture with coronavirus spike peptide pools or control peptides (ViraFEST assay). Harvesting of the unexposed donor's CD4+ T cells predated the COVID-19 pandemic (2011-2018). The study sequenced cultured CD4+ T cell DNA using the Oncomine TCR Beta short-read assay. MiXCR was run by TCRdb on the PCR reads, yielding one entry per CDR3 protein. The sample records 5,000 to 7,000 distinct CDR3 sequences, 30% to 35% being singletons. Sequencing was carried out using CD4+ T cells from blood, cultured in vitro. These receptors all come from a human donor in good health.

The chain employs TRBV20-1 and TRBJ1-5; D is unclear. Trimming pared 0 bases from V and 6 bases from J, leaving 9 bases between. In germline, CDR1 is DFQATT, CDR2 SNEGSKA (reference sequence). This CDR3 contains 13 residues. DNA of the CDR3: TGCAGTGCTAGAGACGGGCCGGGTCAGCCCCAGCATTTT. Its protein product is CSARDGPGQPQHF.

The chain employs TRBV4-2 and TRBJ2-2, with a tentative D call TRBD2 (6 bases). CDR1 and CDR2 from the germline V gene are LGHNA and YNFKEQ. V was shortened by 1 base and J by 0 bases, with 6 bases between the two germline ends. CDR3 size: 15 residues. The CDR3, as DNA: TGTGCCAGCAGCCAAGGCGGGGCGAACACCGGGGAGCTGTTTTTT. This encodes CASSQGGANTGELFF.

This clonotype was picked up a small number of times. V usage is TRBV6-1 and J usage is TRBJ2-2; maybe TRBD2 (6 bases). The CDR3 spans 15 residues. V lost 6 bases and J 0 bases, leaving 11 bases between the germline ends. Germline V CDR1 and CDR2: MNHNS, SASEGT. DNA of the CDR3: TGTGCCAGCAGGCGGGGCATCTCGAACACCGGGGAGCTGTTTTTT. Its protein product is CASRRGISNTGELFF.

The J gene is TRBJ1-2, the V gene TRBV19, with 7 bases lining up with TRBD1. With V trimmed by 4 bases and J by 3 bases, 8 bases remained unmatched. The CDR3 is 15 residues long. Germline V gene sequence: CDR1 LNHDA, CDR2 SQIVND (reference sequence). Here the CDR3 reads CASSTSRTGYYGYTF. The CDR3 DNA reads as TGTGCCAGTAGTACCTCCCGGACAGGCTACTATGGCTACACCTTC.

This clonotype was recorded a few times. The chain uses TRBV5-6 and TRBJ1-1, with D possibly being TRBD1 (5 bases). The CDR3 has 15 residues. Germline assignment: CDR1 SGHDT and CDR2 YYEEEE. V was clipped by 3 bases and J by 5 bases, with 17 bases between them. The CDR3 bases are TGTGCCAGCAGCTCCCCTCACAAGGGGCGTACTGAAGCTTTCTTT. Its translation is CASSSPHKGRTEAFF.

V usage is TRBV27 and J usage is TRBJ2-7; possible D gene TRBD1, 6 bases. This CDR3 contains 14 residues. V was cut by 5 bases and J by 0 bases, with 11 bases left in between. The germline gives CDR1 MNHEY, CDR2 SMNVEV (reference sequence). The CDR3 protein is CASSESDSSYEQYF. In DNA form, the CDR3 reads TGTGCCAGCAGTGAATCGGACAGCTCCTACGAGCAGTACTTC.

This clonotype has only a few counts. The rearrangement links TRBV10-2 to TRBJ2-7, with D unclear. Germline CDR1 reads WSHSY; CDR2 reads SAAADI. The CDR3 runs to 13 residues. Trimming took off 3 bases at V and 7 bases at J, with 13 bases between the two ends. DNA of the CDR3: TGCGCCAGCAGTGAAAGAGACCGGCGGGAGCAGTACTTC. This encodes CASSERDRREQYF.

The chain combines TRBV19 with TRBJ2-2; D remains unclear. Germline V lookup: CDR1 LNHDA, CDR2 SQIVND (reference sequence). The CDR3 runs 13 residues. The V and J ends lost 6 bases and 4 bases respectively, with 9 bases between them. CDR3 in amino acids: CASSPMGTGELFF. For the CDR3, the DNA is TGTGCCAGTAGCCCGATGGGCACCGGGGAGCTGTTTTTT.

By share of the sample, this clonotype is large. The J gene is TRBJ1-5, the V gene TRBV6-5, with D possibly TRBD1 on 5 matching bases. CDR3 length equals 13 residues. Trimming shortened V by 4 bases and J by 7 bases, and 11 bases separated the two germline ends. Germline CDR1 is MNHEY and CDR2 is SVGAGI. This chain's CDR3 is CASSLGEEQPQHF. The CDR3 DNA reads TGTGCCAGCAGTTTAGGGGAGGAACAGCCCCAGCATTTT.

This clonotype has more than one count but fewer than ten. The chain links TRBV7-3 to TRBJ1-1; D is uncertain. V was pared by 5 bases and J by 8 bases, with 15 bases between. The CDR3 spans 13 residues. Germline V gene lookup returns CDR1 SGHTA and CDR2 FQGTGA. This CDR3 is CASSPRGFKEAFF. The CDR3 region has the DNA TGTGCCAGCAGCCCACGCGGATTCAAAGAAGCTTTCTTT.

In this sample, this clonotype turned up a few times. Written as DNA, the CDR3 is TGTGCCACTGCCCGGGACTTCTACGAGCAGTACTTC. The encoded protein is CATARDFYEQYF. This sequence joins TRBV2 and TRBJ2-7, with a weak D call TRBD2 (6 bases). Germline V CDR1 and CDR2: SNHLY, FYNNEI. The CDR3 length is 12 residues. V lost 10 bases to trimming and J lost 3 bases, with 13 bases between them. The full variable domain, its missing parts supplied by reference TRBV2 and TRBJ2-7, is EPEVTQTPSHQVTQMGQEVILRCVPISNHLYFYWYRQILGQKVEFLVSFYNNEISEKSEIFDDQFSVERPDGSNFTLKIRSTKLEDSAMYFCATARDFYEQYFGPGTRLTVT.

The DNA of the CDR3 is TGTGCCAGCAGCAAACCGGGAGTTGGGACTGAAGCTTTCTTT. Amino acid sequence: CASSKPGVGTEAFF. V and J are TRBV6-1 and TRBJ1-1; no definite D call. CDR3 length: 14 amino acids. Germline CDR1 reads MNHNS; CDR2 reads SASEGT. V lost 6 bases, J lost 5 bases, and 16 bases lay in between.

This clonotype was counted a few times. The V call is TRBV6-1, the J call TRBJ1-5, with D possibly TRBD1 on 5 matching bases. V was cut by 7 bases and J by 3 bases, with 13 bases left in between. CDR1 MNHNS and CDR2 SASEGT come from the germline V gene. The CDR3 has 14 amino acids. The CDR3 is CASIRDRYNQPQHF. CDR3 bases: TGTGCCAGCATCCGGGACCGGTACAATCAGCCCCAGCATTTT.